These 18 T cell receptor beta chains came from one sample sequenced in a study of shared clonotypes between healthy human individuals. Sequencing used immunoSEQ multiplex PCR; TCRdb keeps in-frame clones, though not all of them. Among about 1.5 million clones listed, about 98% were seen once. Sequencing was done on a sample of naive CD4+ T cells sorted from blood. Regarding subset: CD45RA+ positively selected. These receptor sequences come from a man under 40 in good health.

The chain carries TRBV28 and TRBJ2-7, with a weak D call TRBD2 (5 bases). Trimming cost V 3 bases and J 3 bases, with 9 bases left between them. CDR1 is MDHEN and CDR2 is SYDVKM in the germline V gene. CDR3 length: 13 residues. Written as DNA, the CDR3 is TGTGCCAGCAGTTTCGGAGGAGGCTACGAGCAGTACTTC. This encodes CASSFGGGYEQYF.

DNA of the CDR3: TGTGCCAGTAGTATAGGTGGTGGAGGGACAGAAGCTTTCTTT. Translated, it gives CASSIGGGGTEAFF. The rearrangement joins TRBV19 to TRBJ1-1, with TRBD1 as a possible D gene (6 bases). From germline, CDR1 is LNHDA and CDR2 SQIVND (reference sequence). CDR3 length equals 14 residues. Trimming left V 1 base short and J 8 bases short, with 14 bases between.

In its sample, this clone was seen once. The rearrangement links TRBV6-6 to TRBJ2-5, with a tentative D call TRBD1 (6 bases). V dropped 6 bases and J dropped 4 bases, with 12 bases sitting between them. The germline V gene encodes CDR1 MNHNY and CDR2 SVGAGI (reference sequence). This CDR3 region has 13 residues. The CDR3: CASRLGGGETQYF. The CDR3, as DNA: TGTGCCAGCAGGCTTGGGGGCGGAGAGACCCAGTACTTC.

The V and J genes are TRBV27 and TRBJ2-1; 10 bases map to TRBD1. The CDR3 is 15 amino acids. The V gene end was trimmed by 5 bases and the J gene end by 7 bases; junction bases not matched to a gene: 8. The germline V gene encodes CDR1 MNHEY and CDR2 SMNVEV (reference sequence). Here the CDR3 DNA reads TGTGCCAGCAGTCCCCTAGGACAGGGGGGGAATGAGCAGTTCTTC. Translated, it gives CASSPLGQGGNEQFF.

The genes are TRBV5-1 and TRBJ1-1; no reliable D call. Germline V gene sequence: CDR1 SGHRS, CDR2 YFSETQ. V was clipped by 5 bases and J by 6 bases, with 17 bases between them. The CDR3 contains 14 residues. The CDR3 DNA reads as TGCGCCAGCAGACACGTGGCTGGGTCCGCTGAAGCTTTCTTT. This codes for CASRHVAGSAEAFF.

The chain carries TRBV4-1 and TRBJ2-5, with TRBD2 identical over 10 bases. V shed 1 base and J 4 bases; nucleotides not matched to a gene: 15. The CDR3 loop spans 19 amino acids. CDR1 is MGHRA, CDR2 YSYEKL, per germline. The CDR3 is CASSQGLAGVLVAIETQYF. CDR3 in DNA: TGCGCCAGCAGCCAAGGGCTAGCGGGAGTCCTCGTGGCCATAGAGACCCAGTACTTC.

This chain joins TRBV28 and TRBJ2-7, with 10 bases matching TRBD2. Germline lookup yields CDR1 MDHEN and CDR2 SYDVKM. V was pared by 1 base and J by 6 bases, with 9 bases of the junction left unmatched. The CDR3 runs to 16 residues. The CDR3 loop is CASSLFTSGIDVEQYF. CDR3 DNA: TGTGCCAGCAGTTTATTTACTAGCGGGATTGACGTCGAGCAGTACTTC.

The chain combines TRBV4-1 with TRBJ2-7, with D possibly matching TRBD1 (5 bases). Germline V gives CDR1 MGHRA, CDR2 YSYEKL. The CDR3 is 17 residues long. V lost 0 bases to trimming and J lost 2 bases, with 17 bases between them. CDR3 residues: CASSQDAAPKGTYEQYF. The CDR3, as DNA: TGCGCCAGCAGCCAAGATGCGGCTCCTAAGGGGACCTACGAGCAGTACTTC.

This chain connects TRBV19 to TRBJ2-7; 8 bases align to TRBD2. CDR3 length: 15 residues. CDR1 and CDR2 (germline): LNHDA, SQIVND (reference sequence). The J segment lost 3 bases and the V segment lost 4 bases, leaving 8 bases of the junction unmatched. The CDR3 region has the DNA TGTGCCAGTAGTACTCAGACTAGCGCAATCTACGAGCAGTACTTC. As protein: CASSTQTSAIYEQYF.

The chain couples TRBV10-3 to TRBJ2-7, with 13 nucleotides matching TRBD2. The CDR3 length is 21 residues. Germline V gene lookup returns CDR1 ENHRY and CDR2 SYGVKD. J gave up 0 bases and V 0 bases, and 14 bases lay outside the gene matches. CDR3 in amino acids: CAISESLRGGLAGFSSYEQYF. In nucleotides, the CDR3 is TGTGCCATCAGTGAGTCTTTAAGAGGGGGACTAGCGGGATTTAGCTCCTACGAGCAGTACTTC.

The gene calls are TRBV11-2 and TRBJ2-3; D gene ambiguous. This CDR3 has 17 amino acids. Germline V gene data show CDR1 as SGHAT and CDR2 as FQNNGV. The V and J ends lost 1 base and 2 bases respectively, with 16 bases between them. CDR3 loop: CASSLVLHLIPTDTQYF. The CDR3 nucleotides are TGTGCCAGCAGCTTAGTGCTCCACCTGATCCCCACAGATACGCAGTATTTT. Complete variable domain (other parts from reference TRBV11-2 and TRBJ2-3): EAGVAQSPRYKIIEKRQSVAFWCNPISGHATLYWYQQILGQGPKLLIQFQNNGVVDDSQLPKDRFSAERLKGVDSTLKIQPAKLEDSAVYLCASSLVLHLIPTDTQYFGPGTRLTVL.

This clone was observed a single time. The chain uses TRBV28 and TRBJ1-2; D uncertain. The CDR3 runs 13 residues. The germline V gene encodes CDR1 MDHEN and CDR2 SYDVKM. V was trimmed by 5 bases and J by 4 bases, leaving 11 bases between them. CDR3 amino acids: CASSPPVTYGYTF. The CDR3 DNA reads TGTGCCAGCAGTCCCCCGGTAACCTATGGCTACACCTTC.

The J gene is TRBJ2-6, the V gene TRBV28, with 14 positions matching TRBD2. This CDR3 spans 18 amino acids. Trimming cost V 6 bases and J 4 bases; bases outside gene matches: 8. Germline V gene lookup returns CDR1 MDHEN and CDR2 SYDVKM. This CDR3 reads CASSQTSGRASGANVLTF. In DNA form, the CDR3 reads TGTGCCAGCAGCCAGACTAGCGGGAGGGCCTCCGGGGCCAACGTCCTGACTTTC.

The chain has TRBV16 and TRBJ2-1; D unresolved. Germline V gene lookup returns CDR1 KGHSY and CDR2 FQNENV. This CDR3 is built from 15 residues. Trimming pared 4 bases from V and 0 bases from J, leaving 10 bases between. The CDR3 sequence: CASSPGSSSYNEQFF. In DNA form, the CDR3 reads TGTGCCAGCAGCCCGGGTTCGAGCTCCTACAATGAGCAGTTCTTC.

This chain connects TRBV5-1 to TRBJ2-3, with 12 bases that match TRBD2. The CDR3 runs 15 residues. With V trimmed by 3 bases and J by 5 bases, 4 bases remained unmatched. Germline values: CDR1 SGHRS, CDR2 YFSETQ. The CDR3 bases are TGCGCCAGCAGCTCTGGACTAGCGGGATTAGATACGCAGTATTTT. It is translated as CASSSGLAGLDTQYF.

The rearrangement links TRBV7-9 to TRBJ1-3; D gene uncertain. Germline values: CDR1 SEHNR, CDR2 FQNEAQ (reference sequence). The V and J ends lost 5 bases and 0 bases respectively, with 8 bases between them. CDR3 length: 14 amino acids. The CDR3 nucleotides read TGTGCCAGCAGCCAGAAGAGCTCTGGAAACACCATATATTTT. This codes for CASSQKSSGNTIYF.

This chain connects TRBV11-2 to TRBJ2-7; D remains ambiguous. Per germline, CDR1 SGHAT and CDR2 FQNNGV. CDR3 length equals 12 residues. Trimming left V 5 bases short and J 5 bases short, with 10 bases between. This CDR3 is CASSLTEDEQYF. The CDR3 nucleotides read TGTGCCAGCAGCCTGACCGAGGACGAGCAGTACTTC.

The V call is TRBV27, the J call TRBJ2-3; D ambiguous. This CDR3 is 14 amino acids long. Trimming removed 6 bases from V and 5 bases from J, with 15 bases in between. The germline V gene has CDR1 MNHEY and CDR2 SMNVEV (reference sequence). In DNA, the CDR3 is TGTGCCAGCAGCGTCAGTCCTCTTCTAGATACGCAGTATTTT. This sequence encodes CASSVSPLLDTQYF.